Listed below are T cell receptor beta chains from one sample, sequenced in a study of immune evolution from preneoplasia to lung adenocarcinoma. Sequencing used immunoSEQ multiplex PCR; TCRdb keeps in-frame clones, though not all of them. The data show several thousand clones, 75% to 80% seen once. The sample comprised FFPE minimally invasive lung adenocarcinoma tissue. These receptors were collected from a person aged 60 to 85 with lung adenocarcinoma. CDR3s include the opening cysteine and the closing phenylalanine or tryptophan. A D gene is named only where the DNA matches it firmly. Clone size is stated in some rows and not others, as once, few, many or a class when expanded.

size: NA
J: TRBJ1-5
V: TRBV2
D: NA
CDR3: CASAGRQVPNQPQHF
DNA: TGTGCATCAGCAGGTAGGCAGGTCCCCAATCAGCCCCAGCATTTT

size: NA
J: TRBJ2-7
V: TRBV11-3
D: NA
CDR3: CASSLGISYEQYF
DNA: TGTGCCAGCAGCCTCGGGATCTCCTACGAGCAGTACTTC

size: once
J: TRBJ2-4
V: TRBV11-2
D: NA
CDR3: CASRPLGLAKNIQYF
DNA: TGTGCCAGCAGACCCCTTGGGTTAGCCAAAAACATTCAGTACTTC

size: NA
J: TRBJ2-2
V: TRBV6-4
D: TRBD2
CDR3: CASSDGGANTGELFF
DNA: TGTGCCAGCAGTGACGGGGGGGCGAACACCGGGGAGCTGTTTTTT

size: NA
J: TRBJ2-7
V: TRBV11-2
D: TRBD1
CDR3: CASSLSDRVLEQYF
DNA: TGTGCCAGCAGCTTATCCGACAGGGTGCTTGAGCAGTACTTC

size: once
J: TRBJ2-7
V: TRBV5-1
D: TRBD1
CDR3: CASRYGQGADEQYF
DNA: TGCGCCAGCAGATACGGACAGGGGGCAGACGAGCAGTACTTC

size: NA
J: TRBJ2-1
V: TRBV6-4
D: TRBD1
CDR3: CASSRDREANEQFF
DNA: TGTGCCAGCAGCCGGGACAGGGAGGCCAATGAGCAGTTCTTC

size: NA
J: TRBJ1-1
V: TRBV18
D: NA
CDR3: CASSPYRVSEAFF
DNA: TGTGCCAGCTCACCGTACAGGGTTTCTGAAGCTTTCTTT

size: NA
J: TRBJ2-3
V: TRBV7-3
D: TRBD2
CDR3: CASRPGTSGGLSTDTQYF
DNA: TGTGCCAGCAGGCCTGGGACTAGCGGGGGCCTGAGCACAGATACGCAGTATTTT

size: NA
J: TRBJ2-5
V: TRBV28
D: NA
CDR3: CASRDTSKGTQYF
DNA: TGTGCCAGCAGGGACACTTCGAAGGGGACCCAGTACTTC

size: NA
J: TRBJ2-7
V: TRBV30
D: TRBD1
CDR3: CAWSVRPGQGSYEQYF
DNA: TGTGCCTGGAGTGTACGTCCGGGACAGGGATCCTACGAGCAGTACTTC

size: few
J: TRBJ1-6
V: TRBV30
D: TRBD1
CDR3: CAWTLQGGYNSPLHF
DNA: TGTGCCTGGACCCTCCAGGGGGGATATAATTCACCCCTCCACTTT

size: NA
J: TRBJ2-4
V: TRBV18
D: NA
CDR3: CASSPWGVDKHLAKNIQYF
DNA: TGTGCCAGCTCACCATGGGGGGTGGACAAACACCTAGCCAAAAACATTCAGTACTTC

size: few
J: TRBJ2-7
V: TRBV5-6
D: TRBD1
CDR3: CASSPPGQANF
DNA: TGTGCCAGCAGCCCCCCCGGACAGGCAAACTTC

size: NA
J: TRBJ1-2
V: TRBV7-8
D: NA
CDR3: CASSFDSFINYGYTF
DNA: TGTGCCAGCAGCTTTGACAGTTTTATTAACTATGGCTACACCTTC

size: once
J: TRBJ1-1
V: TRBV6-5
D: TRBD1
CDR3: CASNYGQEGVTEAFF
DNA: TGTGCCAGCAACTACGGACAGGAGGGGGTCACTGAAGCTTTCTTT

size: NA
J: TRBJ1-1
V: TRBV5-1
D: NA
CDR3: CASSPNTAMNTEAFF
DNA: TGCGCCAGCAGCCCGAACACGGCGATGAACACTGAAGCTTTCTTT

size: few
J: TRBJ2-1
V: TRBV19
D: TRBD2
CDR3: CASSSQLQTSGRAFDEQFF
DNA: TGTGCCAGTAGTTCACAGCTCCAGACTAGCGGGAGGGCCTTCGATGAGCAGTTCTTC

size: NA
J: TRBJ2-7
V: TRBV4-1
D: TRBD2
CDR3: CASSQDRPQYSGPFDEQYF
DNA: TGCGCCAGCAGCCAAGATCGCCCCCAGTATAGCGGGCCGTTTGACGAGCAGTACTTC

size: NA
J: TRBJ1-5
V: TRBV19
D: NA
CDR3: CASSRQDGDYSNQPQHF
DNA: TGTGCCAGTAGTAGACAAGACGGGGACTATAGCAATCAGCCCCAGCATTTT

size: NA
J: TRBJ2-7
V: TRBV6-1
D: TRBD1
CDR3: CASSEGLVKGTGLHEQYF
DNA: TGTGCCAGCAGTGAAGGATTGGTAAAGGGGACAGGGCTCCACGAGCAGTACTTC

size: NA
J: TRBJ2-1
V: TRBV6-5
D: NA
CDR3: CASRFAGAADNEQFF
DNA: TGTGCCAGCAGATTCGCGGGGGCAGCCGACAATGAGCAGTTCTTC

size: NA
J: TRBJ2-3
V: TRBV5-4
D: NA
CDR3: CASKGGSSTDTQYF
DNA: TGTGCCAGCAAAGGCGGTAGTAGCACAGATACGCAGTATTTT

size: few
J: TRBJ2-7
V: TRBV5-6
D: TRBD2
CDR3: CASSPQPTSAAYEQYF
DNA: TGTGCCAGCAGCCCGCAACCAACTAGCGCAGCCTACGAGCAGTACTTC

size: NA
J: TRBJ1-5
V: TRBV19
D: TRBD1
CDR3: CASSVARGISNQPQHF
DNA: TGTGCCAGTAGTGTCGCCAGGGGGATCAGCAATCAGCCCCAGCATTTT

size: NA
J: TRBJ1-5
V: TRBV19
D: NA
CDR3: CASSTIDGDYSNQPQHF
DNA: TGTGCCAGTAGTACCATCGACGGAGATTATAGCAATCAGCCCCAGCATTTT

size: NA
J: TRBJ2-6
V: TRBV15
D: NA
CDR3: CATSRGGAPSSGANVLTF
DNA: TGTGCCACCAGCAGAGGGGGAGCTCCGAGCTCTGGGGCCAACGTCCTGACTTTC

size: NA
J: TRBJ1-1
V: TRBV5-1
D: TRBD1
CDR3: CASSTGGSRNTEAFF
DNA: TGCGCCAGCAGCACAGGGGGCTCTCGGAACACTGAAGCTTTCTTT

size: NA
J: TRBJ2-1
V: TRBV6-1
D: TRBD2
CDR3: CASSATGTSHSGEQFF
DNA: TGTGCCAGCAGTGCCACCGGGACTAGCCACTCGGGTGAGCAGTTCTTC

size: NA
J: TRBJ1-2
V: TRBV12-5
D: TRBD1
CDR3: CASGPGQGLYGYTF
DNA: TGTGCTAGTGGTCCGGGACAGGGGCTCTATGGCTACACCTTC

size: NA
J: TRBJ1-2
V: TRBV6-6
D: NA
CDR3: CAILGQSEYGYTF
DNA: TGTGCCATCCTGGGGCAGTCAGAGTATGGCTACACCTTC

size: NA
J: TRBJ2-5
V: TRBV6-6
D: TRBD1
CDR3: CASSYPRQGAQETQYF
DNA: TGTGCCAGCAGTTACCCGCGGCAGGGGGCTCAAGAGACCCAGTACTTC

size: few
J: TRBJ1-1
V: TRBV29-1
D: TRBD1
CDR3: CSVALARGPTEAFF
DNA: TGCAGCGTTGCTTTGGCCAGGGGGCCCACTGAAGCTTTCTTT

size: NA
J: TRBJ1-5
V: TRBV27
D: NA
CDR3: CASRTHNDQPQHF
DNA: TGTGCCAGCAGGACCCATAACGATCAGCCCCAGCATTTT

size: NA
J: TRBJ1-1
V: TRBV29-1
D: NA
CDR3: CSVLRGFDTEAFF
DNA: TGCAGCGTTCTGCGGGGGTTTGATACTGAAGCTTTCTTT

size: NA
J: TRBJ1-4
V: TRBV7-6
D: NA
CDR3: CASSTNSATNEKLFF
DNA: TGTGCCAGCAGTACGAATTCGGCAACTAATGAAAAACTGTTTTTT

size: NA
J: TRBJ2-3
V: TRBV10-3
D: TRBD1
CDR3: CAIKSGQTDTQYF
DNA: TGTGCCATCAAATCGGGACAGACAGATACGCAGTATTTT

size: NA
J: TRBJ1-5
V: TRBV6-1
D: NA
CDR3: CASSEARNQPQHF
DNA: TGTGCCAGCAGTGAAGCGCGGAATCAGCCCCAGCATTTT

size: NA
J: TRBJ2-2
V: TRBV15
D: NA
CDR3: CATSRDRINTGELFF
DNA: TGTGCCACCAGCAGAGATAGGATTAACACCGGGGAGCTGTTTTTT

size: NA
J: TRBJ2-1
V: TRBV29-1
D: NA
CDR3: CSASGVSYNEQFF
DNA: TGCAGCGCCTCAGGGGTCTCCTACAATGAGCAGTTCTTC

size: few
J: TRBJ2-6
V: TRBV7-9
D: NA
CDR3: CASSSPAGANVLTF
DNA: TGTGCCAGCAGCTCCCCGGCTGGGGCCAACGTCCTGACTTTC

size: NA
J: TRBJ1-1
V: TRBV19
D: TRBD1
CDR3: CASSIVTGGTEAFF
DNA: TGTGCCAGTAGTATTGTAACAGGGGGTACTGAAGCTTTCTTT

size: NA
J: TRBJ1-2
V: TRBV9
D: NA
CDR3: CASSVDERGYTF
DNA: TGTGCCAGCAGCGTAGATGAAAGGGGCTACACCTTC

size: NA
J: TRBJ2-1
V: TRBV9
D: TRBD2
CDR3: CANSVAPGLGDNEQFF
DNA: TGTGCCAACAGCGTAGCCCCGGGACTAGGGGACAATGAGCAGTTCTTC

size: NA
J: TRBJ2-1
V: TRBV19
D: TRBD2
CDR3: CASSSGTSGTYNEQFF
DNA: TGTGCCAGTTCCTCCGGGACTAGCGGGACTTACAATGAGCAGTTCTTC

size: NA
J: TRBJ1-5
V: TRBV19
D: NA
CDR3: CASSPQGQKDQPQHF
DNA: TGTGCCAGTAGTCCTCAAGGACAGAAGGATCAGCCCCAGCATTTT

size: NA
J: TRBJ1-2
V: TRBV4-3
D: NA
CDR3: CASSQGGAGVQYGYTF
DNA: TGCGCCAGCAGCCAAGGGGGAGCAGGGGTACAATATGGCTACACCTTC

size: NA
J: TRBJ2-3
V: TRBV11-2
D: TRBD2
CDR3: CASSLSPGLAGVSDTQYF
DNA: TGTGCCAGCAGCTTAAGCCCGGGACTAGCGGGAGTCTCAGATACGCAGTATTTT

size: NA
J: TRBJ2-4
V: TRBV7-9
D: NA
CDR3: CASSQVGGAGNIQYF
DNA: TGTGCCAGCAGCCAGGTGGGGGGCGCGGGGAACATTCAGTACTTC

size: NA
J: TRBJ1-6
V: TRBV12-1
D: NA
CDR3: CASSDRDRGWSPLHF
DNA: TGTGCCAGCAGCGACCGGGACAGGGGGTGGTCACCCCTCCACTTT

size: once
J: TRBJ2-7
V: TRBV4-3
D: TRBD1
CDR3: CASSQTATGAYEQYF
DNA: TGCGCCAGCAGCCAAACAGCGACAGGGGCCTACGAGCAGTACTTC